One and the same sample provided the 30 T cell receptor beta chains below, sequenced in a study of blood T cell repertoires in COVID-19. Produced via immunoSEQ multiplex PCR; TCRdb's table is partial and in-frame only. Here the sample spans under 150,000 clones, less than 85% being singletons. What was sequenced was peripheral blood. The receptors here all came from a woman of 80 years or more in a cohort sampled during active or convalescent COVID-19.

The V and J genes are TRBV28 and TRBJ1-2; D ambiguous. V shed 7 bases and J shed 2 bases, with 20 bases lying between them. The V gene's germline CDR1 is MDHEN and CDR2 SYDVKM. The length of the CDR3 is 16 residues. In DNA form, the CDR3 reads TGTGCCAGCACCTTAAGTGGGTCAGGCGGGAACTATGGCTACACCTTC. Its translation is CASTLSGSGGNYGYTF.

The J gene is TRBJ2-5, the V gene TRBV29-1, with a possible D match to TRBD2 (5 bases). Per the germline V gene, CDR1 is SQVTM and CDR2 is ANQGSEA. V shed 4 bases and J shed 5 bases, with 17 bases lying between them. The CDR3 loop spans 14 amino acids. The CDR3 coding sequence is TGCAGCGTTGTTGACCGGCGAGGGAAGGAGACCCAGTACTTC. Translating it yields CSVVDRRGKETQYF.

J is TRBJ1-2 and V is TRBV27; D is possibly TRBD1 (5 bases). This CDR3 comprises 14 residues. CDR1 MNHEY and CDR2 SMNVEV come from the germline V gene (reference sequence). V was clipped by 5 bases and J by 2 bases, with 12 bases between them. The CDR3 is CASSPHRKNYGYTF. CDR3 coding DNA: TGTGCCAGCAGTCCACACAGGAAGAACTATGGCTACACCTTC.

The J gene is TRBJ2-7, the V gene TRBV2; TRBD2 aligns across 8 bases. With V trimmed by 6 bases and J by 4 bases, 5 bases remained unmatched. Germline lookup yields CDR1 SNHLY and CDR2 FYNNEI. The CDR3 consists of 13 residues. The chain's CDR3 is CASRRGEMYEQYF. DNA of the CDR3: TGTGCCAGCAGGCGGGGGGAAATGTACGAGCAGTACTTC.

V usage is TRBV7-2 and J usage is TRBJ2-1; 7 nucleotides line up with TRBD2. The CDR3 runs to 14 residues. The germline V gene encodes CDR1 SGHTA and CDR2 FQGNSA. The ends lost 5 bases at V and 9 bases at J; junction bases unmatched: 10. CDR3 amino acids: CASSPGPGGSEQFF. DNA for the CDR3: TGTGCCAGCAGCCCGGGACCGGGAGGAAGTGAGCAGTTCTTC.

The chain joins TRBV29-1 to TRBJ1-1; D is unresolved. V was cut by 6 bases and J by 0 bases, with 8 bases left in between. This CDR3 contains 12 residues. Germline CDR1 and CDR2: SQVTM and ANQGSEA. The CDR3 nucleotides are TGCAGCGTCCGAAGCATGAACACTGAAGCTTTCTTT. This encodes CSVRSMNTEAFF.

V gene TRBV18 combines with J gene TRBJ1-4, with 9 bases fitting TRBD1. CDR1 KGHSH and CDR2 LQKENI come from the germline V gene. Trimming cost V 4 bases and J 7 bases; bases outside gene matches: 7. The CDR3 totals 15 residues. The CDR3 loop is CASSQGTGQGEKLFF. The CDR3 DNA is TGTGCCAGCTCACAAGGGACAGGGCAGGGTGAAAAACTGTTTTTT. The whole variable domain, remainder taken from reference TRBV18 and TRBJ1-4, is NAGVMQNPRHLVRRRGQEARLRCSPMKGHSHVYWYRQLPEEGLKFMVYLQKENIIDESGMPKERFSAEFPKEGPSILRIQQVVRGDSAAYFCASSQGTGQGEKLFFGSGTQLSVL.

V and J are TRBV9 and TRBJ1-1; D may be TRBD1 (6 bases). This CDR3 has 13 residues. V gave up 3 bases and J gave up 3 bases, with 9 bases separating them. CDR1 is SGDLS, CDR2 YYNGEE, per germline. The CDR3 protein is CASSDRVDTEAFF. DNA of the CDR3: TGTGCCAGCAGCGACAGGGTTGACACTGAAGCTTTCTTT. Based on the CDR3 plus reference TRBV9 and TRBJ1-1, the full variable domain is DSGVTQTPKHLITATGQRVTLRCSPRSGDLSVYWYQQSLDQGLQFLIQYYNGEERAKGNILERFSAQQFPDLHSELNLSSLELGDSALYFCASSDRVDTEAFFGQGTRLTVV.

CDR3 sequence: CASSEFPTNTGELFF. In nucleotides, the CDR3 is TGTGCCAGCAGTGAATTTCCGACAAACACCGGGGAGCTGTTTTTT. The chain has TRBV6-1 and TRBJ2-2; D unresolved. The CDR3 runs to 15 residues. The germline V gene encodes CDR1 MNHNS and CDR2 SASEGT. Between the trimmed V and J ends, which lost 2 bases and 2 bases, there was a span of 9 bases.

CDR3 region: CASSLTSGTDTQYF. As DNA, the CDR3 is TGTGCCAGCAGCCTGACTAGCGGGACAGATACGCAGTATTTT. This chain uses TRBV3-1 (or the pseudogene TRBV3-2) with TRBJ2-3; 10 nucleotides line up with TRBD2. CDR1 is LGHDT, CDR2 YNNKEL, per germline (reference sequence). The J segment lost 3 bases and the V segment lost 4 bases, leaving 1 base of the junction unmatched. There are 14 residues in the CDR3.

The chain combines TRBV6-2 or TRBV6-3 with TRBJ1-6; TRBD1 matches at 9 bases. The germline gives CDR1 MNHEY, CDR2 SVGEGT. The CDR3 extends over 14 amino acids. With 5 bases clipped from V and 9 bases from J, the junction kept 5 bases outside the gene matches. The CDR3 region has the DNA TGTGCCAGCAGTACGACAGGGGGAACTTCACCCCTCCACTTT. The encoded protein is CASSTTGGTSPLHF.

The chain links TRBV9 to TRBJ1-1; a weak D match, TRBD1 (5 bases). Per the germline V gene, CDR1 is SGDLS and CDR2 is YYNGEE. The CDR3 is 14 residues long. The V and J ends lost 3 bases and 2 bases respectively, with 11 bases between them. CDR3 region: CASSEGPDNTEAFF. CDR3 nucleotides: TGTGCCAGCAGCGAGGGGCCCGACAACACTGAAGCTTTCTTT.

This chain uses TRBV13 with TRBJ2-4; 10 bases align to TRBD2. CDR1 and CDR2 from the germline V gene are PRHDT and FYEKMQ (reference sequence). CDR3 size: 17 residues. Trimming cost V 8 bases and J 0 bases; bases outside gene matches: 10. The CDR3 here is CASGPRSGGLAKNIQYF. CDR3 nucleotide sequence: TGTGCCAGCGGCCCCCGTAGCGGGGGGCTAGCCAAAAACATTCAGTACTTC.

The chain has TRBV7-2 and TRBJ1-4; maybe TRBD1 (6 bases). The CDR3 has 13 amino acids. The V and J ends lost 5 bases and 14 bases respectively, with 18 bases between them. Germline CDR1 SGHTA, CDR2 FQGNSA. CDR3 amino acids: CASSLGQSTVLFF. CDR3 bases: TGTGCCAGCAGCCTAGGACAGTCGACGGTCCTGTTTTTT.

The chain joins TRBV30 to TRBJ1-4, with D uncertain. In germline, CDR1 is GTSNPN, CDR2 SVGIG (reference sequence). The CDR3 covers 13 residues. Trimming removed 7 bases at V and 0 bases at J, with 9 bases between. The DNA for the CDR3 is TGTGCCTTCTCGTCGGCAACTAATGAAAAACTGTTTTTT. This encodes CAFSSATNEKLFF.

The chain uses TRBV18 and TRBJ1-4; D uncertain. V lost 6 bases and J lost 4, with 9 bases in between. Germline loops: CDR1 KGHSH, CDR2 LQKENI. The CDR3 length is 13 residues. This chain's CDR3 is CASSYGFNEKLFF. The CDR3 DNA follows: TGTGCCAGCTCTTACGGGTTTAATGAAAAACTGTTTTTT.

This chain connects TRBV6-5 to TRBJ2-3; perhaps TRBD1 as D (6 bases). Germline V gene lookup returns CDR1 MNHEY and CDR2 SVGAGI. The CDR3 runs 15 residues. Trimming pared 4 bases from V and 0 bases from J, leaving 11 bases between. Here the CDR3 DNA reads TGTGCCAGCAGTTGGGACATTTTTAGCACAGATACGCAGTATTTT. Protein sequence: CASSWDIFSTDTQYF.

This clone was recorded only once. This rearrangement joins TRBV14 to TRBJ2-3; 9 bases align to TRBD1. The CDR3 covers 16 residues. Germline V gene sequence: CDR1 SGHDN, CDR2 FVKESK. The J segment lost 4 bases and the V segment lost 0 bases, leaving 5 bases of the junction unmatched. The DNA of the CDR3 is TGTGCCAGCAGCCAAGAAACAGGGGGCAAACCAGATACGCAGTATTTT. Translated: CASSQETGGKPDTQYF.

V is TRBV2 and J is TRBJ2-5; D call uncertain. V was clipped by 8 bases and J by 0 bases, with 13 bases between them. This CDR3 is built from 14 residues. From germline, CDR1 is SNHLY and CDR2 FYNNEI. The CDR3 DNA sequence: TGTGCCAGCCTCGTCGGCGGCTACCAAGAGACCCAGTACTTC. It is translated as CASLVGGYQETQYF.

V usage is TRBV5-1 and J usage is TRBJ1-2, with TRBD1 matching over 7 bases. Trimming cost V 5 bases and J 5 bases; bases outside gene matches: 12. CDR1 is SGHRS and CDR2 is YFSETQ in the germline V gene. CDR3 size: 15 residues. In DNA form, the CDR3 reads TGCGCCAGCAGTTTGAAACCGGGACAGATTTATGGCTACACCTTC. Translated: CASSLKPGQIYGYTF.

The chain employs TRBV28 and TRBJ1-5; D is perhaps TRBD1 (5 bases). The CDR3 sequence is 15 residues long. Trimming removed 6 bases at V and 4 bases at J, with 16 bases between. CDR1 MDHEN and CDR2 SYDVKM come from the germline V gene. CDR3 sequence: CASRLPGGGNQPQHF. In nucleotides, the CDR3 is TGTGCCAGCAGACTTCCCGGGGGGGGGAATCAGCCCCAGCATTTT.

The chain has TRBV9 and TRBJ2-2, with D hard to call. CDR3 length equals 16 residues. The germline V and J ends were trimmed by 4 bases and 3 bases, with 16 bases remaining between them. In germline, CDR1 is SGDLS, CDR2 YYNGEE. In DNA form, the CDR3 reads TGTGCCAGCAGCCGCTTTCCTAGGAGCTACACCGGGGAGCTGTTTTTT. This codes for CASSRFPRSYTGELFF.

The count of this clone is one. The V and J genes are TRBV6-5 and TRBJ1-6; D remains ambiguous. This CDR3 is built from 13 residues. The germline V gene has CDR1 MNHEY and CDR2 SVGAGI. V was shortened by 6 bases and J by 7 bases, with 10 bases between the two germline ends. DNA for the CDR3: TGTGCCAGCAGGTCGGTGTGGAATTCACCCCTCCACTTT. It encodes CASRSVWNSPLHF.

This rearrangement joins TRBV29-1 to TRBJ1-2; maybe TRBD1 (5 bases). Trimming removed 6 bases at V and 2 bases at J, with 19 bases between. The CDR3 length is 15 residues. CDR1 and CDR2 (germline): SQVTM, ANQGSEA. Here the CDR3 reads CSVEQDPFSNYGYTF. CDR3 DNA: TGCAGCGTAGAACAGGATCCCTTCTCAAACTATGGCTACACCTTC.

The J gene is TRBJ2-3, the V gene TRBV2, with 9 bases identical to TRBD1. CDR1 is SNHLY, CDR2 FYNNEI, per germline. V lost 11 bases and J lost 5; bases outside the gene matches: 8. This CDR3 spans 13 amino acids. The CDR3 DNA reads TGTGCCGGCAACAGGGGGCAGGTAGATACGCAGTATTTT. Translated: CAGNRGQVDTQYF.

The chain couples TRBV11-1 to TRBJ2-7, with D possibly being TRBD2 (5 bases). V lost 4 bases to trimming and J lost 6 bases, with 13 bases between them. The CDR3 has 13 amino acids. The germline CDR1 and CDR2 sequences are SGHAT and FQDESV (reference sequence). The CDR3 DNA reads TGTGCCAGCAGCTCCTCTAGCCGGCTCGAGCAGTACTTC. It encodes CASSSSSRLEQYF.

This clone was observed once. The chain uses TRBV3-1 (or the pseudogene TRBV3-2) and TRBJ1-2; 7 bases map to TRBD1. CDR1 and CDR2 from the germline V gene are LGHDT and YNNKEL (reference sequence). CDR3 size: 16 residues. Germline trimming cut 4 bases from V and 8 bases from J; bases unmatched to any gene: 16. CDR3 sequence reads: CASSPKGGERTGGYTF. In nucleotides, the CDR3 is TGTGCCAGCAGCCCGAAAGGGGGCGAGCGGACGGGAGGCTACACCTTC.

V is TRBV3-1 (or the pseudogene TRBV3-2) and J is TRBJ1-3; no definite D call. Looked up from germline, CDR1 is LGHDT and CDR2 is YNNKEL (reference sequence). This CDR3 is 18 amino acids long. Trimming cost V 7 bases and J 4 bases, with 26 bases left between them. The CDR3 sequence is CASNLDCLSIPGGNTIYF. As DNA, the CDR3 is TGTGCCAGCAACCTTGATTGTTTGTCTATACCCGGGGGAAACACCATATATTTT.

The CDR3 reads CASSWTGGDTEAFF. CDR3 DNA sequence: TGCGCCAGCAGCTGGACAGGAGGAGACACTGAAGCTTTCTTT. This sequence joins TRBV5-1 and TRBJ1-1; 7 nucleotides align to TRBD1. V was pared by 3 bases and J by 3 bases, with 5 bases of the junction left unmatched. Germline V gene data show CDR1 as SGHRS and CDR2 as YFSETQ. This CDR3 comprises 14 residues.

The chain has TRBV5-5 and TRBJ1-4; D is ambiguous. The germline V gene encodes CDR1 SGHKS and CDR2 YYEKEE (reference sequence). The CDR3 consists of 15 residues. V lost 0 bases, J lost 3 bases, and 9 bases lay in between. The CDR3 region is CASSLGAGSNEKLFF. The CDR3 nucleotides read TGTGCCAGCAGCTTGGGGGCAGGCTCTAATGAAAAACTGTTTTTT.